This T cell receptor beta chain came from a study of high-grade serous ovarian cancer treatment subgroups (dated by TCRdb to about 2021). Turning to the overall study: On average, sequencing produced roughly 14,000 reads and 6,500 to 9,000 unique TCR beta rearrangements for each sample. The study examined TCR beta repertoires in high-grade serous ovarian cancer patients who were grouped under a laparoscopic triage algorithm by complete gross resection or by neoadjuvant chemotherapy response. The cohort comprised 30 or so patients: about 10 with no residual disease after primary surgery (R0), about 10 excellent NACT responders, and about 10 poor NACT responders. One primary tumor sample and two metastatic tumor samples were collected from each patient, for a total of 100 or so samples.

This clone was counted only a few times. Its antigen is unknown. No much larger clone exists at a distance of one base, and base qualities are not known. On the study overall, not on this receptor specifically: Because bulk tumor TCR sequencing provided no spatial information, insight into HGSC tumor complexity and diversity was limited. Repertoire similarity between tumors from the same patient ranged from about 0.095 to 0.8, while tumors from different patients showed almost no similarity. TCR clonal relatedness correlated positively with neoantigen level and, by trend, with copy number variation and mutation load from whole-genome sequencing. The TCR repertoire analyses centered on CDR3, leaving CDR1 and CDR2 unanalyzed.

Tumor samples were collected prior to definitive surgery or chemotherapy. Genomic DNA was extracted by the MD Anderson Biospecimen Extraction Resource, and TCR sequencing was done by the MD Anderson Cancer Genomics Laboratory. The 90 to 95 tumor samples underwent high-throughput TCR profiling using ImmunoSEQ. In the source study's methods: The repertoire diversity metrics included richness (unique productive sequences), clonality, evenness and relatedness, and the Bhattacharyya coefficient was used to measure similarity between samples. A sensitivity analysis excluded TCRs with fewer than two reads and gave consistent conclusions. This is the immuneACCESS table as TCRdb keeps it, with only in-frame sequences that have V and J called. A part of the clones is gone; compared with another copy, unresolved V genes explain less than half, and the rest is unexplained. That table supplies the V and J calls and clone size; D and trimming were determined from the DNA. This sample lists 18,000 or so clones; roughly 75% were detected once. Approximately 6.9% of the sample is held by the ten biggest clonotypes.

There are 14 amino acids in the CDR3, from cysteine to phenylalanine inclusive. Just the 42-base CDR3 DNA is kept, in frame starting at base 1. V is shortened by 8 bases, J by 2 bases, and the region joining them spans 13 bases. From the germline V gene, CDR1 is SNHLY and CDR2 is FYNNEI. Sequenced sample: tumor tissue. The V and J segments used are TRBV2 and TRBJ1-5; TRBD1 is possibly the D segment (6 matching bases). The clonotype was recovered from a human donor with high-grade serous ovarian cancer. The CDR3: CASQLNRGNQPQHF. The nucleotides are TGTGCCAGCCAACTTAACAGGGGCAATCAGCCCCAGCATTTT.